What follows describes a single T cell receptor (beta chain). These data belong to a study of blood T cell repertoires in COVID-19. The CDR3 length is 12 residues. In germline, CDR1 is SQVTM, CDR2 ANQGSEA. The V gene lost 5 bases and the J gene lost 9 bases, with 14 bases spanning the gap. Under the authors' procedure: Reference gene primers were amplified, and this amplification served to estimate nucleated cell counts. The data were produced by immunoSEQ multiplex PCR, yet TCRdb's version contains in-frame clones alone and is incomplete. V, J and clone size were drawn from that table, and D and trimming were deduced from the DNA. The sample comprises 20,000 to 25,000 clones, 85% to 90% of which are singletons, and under 6.5% rests with the top ten.

This TCR derives from a woman of 80 years or more with active COVID-19. The sequenced sample was peripheral blood. V gene TRBV29-1 combines with J gene TRBJ2-1; the D gene is possibly TRBD2 (7 bases). The CDR3 nucleotides read TGCAGCGTTAGTAGGGGGGGGGTTGAGCAGTTCTTC. Translated: CSVSRGGVEQFF.